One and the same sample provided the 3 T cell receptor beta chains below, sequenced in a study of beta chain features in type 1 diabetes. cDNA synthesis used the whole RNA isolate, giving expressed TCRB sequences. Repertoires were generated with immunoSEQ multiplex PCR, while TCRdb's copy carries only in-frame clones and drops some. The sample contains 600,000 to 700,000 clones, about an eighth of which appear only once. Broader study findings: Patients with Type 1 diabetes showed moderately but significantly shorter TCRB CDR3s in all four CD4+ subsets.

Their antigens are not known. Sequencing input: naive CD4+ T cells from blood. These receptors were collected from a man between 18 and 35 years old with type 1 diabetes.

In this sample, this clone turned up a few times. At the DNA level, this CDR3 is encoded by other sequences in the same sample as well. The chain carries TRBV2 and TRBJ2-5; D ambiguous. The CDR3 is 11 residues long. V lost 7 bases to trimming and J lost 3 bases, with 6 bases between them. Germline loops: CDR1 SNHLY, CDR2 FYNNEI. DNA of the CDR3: TGTGCCAGCAAGTTAGAAGAGACCCAGTACTTC. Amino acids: CASKLEETQYF.

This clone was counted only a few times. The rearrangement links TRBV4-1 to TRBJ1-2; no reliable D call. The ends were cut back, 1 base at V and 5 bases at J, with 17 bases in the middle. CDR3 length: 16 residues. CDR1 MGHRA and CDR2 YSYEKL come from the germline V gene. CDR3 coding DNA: TGCGCCAGCAGCCAAGGTCTCGTCCTGAGTGGTTATGGCTACACCTTC. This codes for CASSQGLVLSGYGYTF.

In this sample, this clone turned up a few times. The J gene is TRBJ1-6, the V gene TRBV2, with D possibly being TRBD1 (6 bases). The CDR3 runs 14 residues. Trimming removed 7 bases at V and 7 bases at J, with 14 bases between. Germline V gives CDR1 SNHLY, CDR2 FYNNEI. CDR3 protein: CASKTDSRNSPLHF. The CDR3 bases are TGTGCCAGCAAAACGGACAGCCGCAATTCACCCCTCCACTTT.